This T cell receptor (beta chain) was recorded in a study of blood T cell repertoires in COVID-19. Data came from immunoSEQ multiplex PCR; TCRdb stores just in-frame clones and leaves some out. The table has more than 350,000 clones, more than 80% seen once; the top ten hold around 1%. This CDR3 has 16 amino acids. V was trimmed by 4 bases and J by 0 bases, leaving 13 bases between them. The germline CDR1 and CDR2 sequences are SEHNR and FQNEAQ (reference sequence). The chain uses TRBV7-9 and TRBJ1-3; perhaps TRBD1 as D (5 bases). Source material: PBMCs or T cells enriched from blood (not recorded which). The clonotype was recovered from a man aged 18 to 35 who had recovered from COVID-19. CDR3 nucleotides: TGTGCCAGCAGCTCGGGGGACTCGAGCTCTGGAAACACCATATATTTT. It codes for CASSSGDSSSGNTIYF.